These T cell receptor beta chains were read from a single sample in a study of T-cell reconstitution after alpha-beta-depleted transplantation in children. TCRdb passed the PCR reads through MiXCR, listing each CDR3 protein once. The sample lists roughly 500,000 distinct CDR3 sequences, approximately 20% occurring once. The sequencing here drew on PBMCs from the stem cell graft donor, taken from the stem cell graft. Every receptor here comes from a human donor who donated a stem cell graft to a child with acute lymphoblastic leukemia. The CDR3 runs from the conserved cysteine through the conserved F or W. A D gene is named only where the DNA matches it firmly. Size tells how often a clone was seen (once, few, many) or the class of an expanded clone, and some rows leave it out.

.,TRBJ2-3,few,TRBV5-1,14,CASSFGRAEDTQYF,TGCGCCAGCAGCTTTGGACGGGCAGAAGATACGCAGTATTTT
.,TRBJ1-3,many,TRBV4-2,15,CASSQDLGSGNTIYF,TGTGCCAGCAGCCAAGATTTAGGCTCTGGAAACACCATATATTTT
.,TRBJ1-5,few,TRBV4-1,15,CASSLRDVSNQPQHF,TGCGCCAGCAGCCTTCGGGACGTTAGCAATCAGCCCCAGCATTTT
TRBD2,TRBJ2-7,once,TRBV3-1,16,CASSQELVSGSSEQYF,TGTGCCAGCAGCCAAGAGTTGGTTAGCGGGAGTTCCGAGCAGTACTTC
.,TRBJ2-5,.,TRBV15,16,CATSRDSPPGQETQYF,TGTGCCACCAGCAGAGATAGTCCGCCAGGTCAAGAGACCCAGTACTTC
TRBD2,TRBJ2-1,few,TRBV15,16,CATSSGTSGSYNEQFF,TGTGCCACCAGCAGTGGGACTAGCGGGAGTTACAATGAGCAGTTCTTC
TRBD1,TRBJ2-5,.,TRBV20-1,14,CSRGQGEYQETQYF,TGCAGCCGGGGACAGGGGGAGTACCAAGAGACCCAGTACTTC
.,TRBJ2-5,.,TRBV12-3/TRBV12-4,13,CASRVSGQETQYF,TGTGCCAGCAGAGTTTCGGGACAAGAGACCCAGTACTTC
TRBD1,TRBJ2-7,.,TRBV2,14,CASRNNRGSYEQYF,TGTGCCAGCAGAAACAACAGGGGCTCCTACGAGCAGTACTTC
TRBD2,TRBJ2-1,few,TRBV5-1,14,CASSSGTSGSRGFF,TGCGCCAGCAGCTCCGGGACTAGCGGGTCCAGAGGGTTCTTC
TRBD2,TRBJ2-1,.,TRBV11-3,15,CASSDRLAGENEQFF,TGTGCCAGCAGCGATCGACTAGCGGGAGAAAATGAGCAGTTCTTC
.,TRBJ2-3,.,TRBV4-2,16,CASSQALPGLTDTQYF,TGTGCCAGCAGCCAGGCCCTCCCGGGACTCACAGATACGCAGTATTTT
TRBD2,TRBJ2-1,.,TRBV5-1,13,CASSLGTSGKEFF,TGCGCCAGCAGCCTTGGGACTAGCGGGAAGGAGTTCTTC
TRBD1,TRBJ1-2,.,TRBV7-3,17,CASSLGELPTGASGYTF,TGTGCCAGCAGCTTGGGGGAACTGCCGACAGGGGCGAGTGGCTACACCTTC
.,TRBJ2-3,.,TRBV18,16,CASSPSVIRAPDTQYF,TGTGCCAGCTCACCCAGTGTCATCCGCGCTCCAGATACGCAGTATTTT
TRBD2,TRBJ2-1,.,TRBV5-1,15,CASSFDGGLYNEQFF,TGCGCCAGCAGCTTCGACGGGGGGTTGTACAATGAGCAGTTCTTC
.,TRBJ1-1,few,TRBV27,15,CASSSYVLSNTEAFF,TGTGCCAGCAGTTCCTATGTACTGTCGAACACTGAAGCTTTCTTT